The 25 T cell receptor beta chains below were found in one sample sequenced in a study of T-cell memory formation after mild COVID-19. TCRdb fed the 5' RACE reads into MiXCR, producing one record per CDR3 protein. This sample has 210,000 or so distinct CDR3 sequences, with roughly 30% found just once. Sequencing used PBMCs or a T cell subset sorted from them (not recorded which). Source of these receptors: an adult woman who had mild COVID-19 (a few samples of this study predate the infection). Cell type and time point are not known.

This clonotype was observed many times. This chain uses TRBV10-3 with TRBJ2-6, with 7 bases identical to TRBD1. The V segment lost 3 bases and the J segment 0 bases; nucleotides outside the gene matches: 5. There are 17 residues in the CDR3. Germline V lookup: CDR1 ENHRY, CDR2 SYGVKD. Here the CDR3 DNA reads TGTGCCATCAGTGACACCGGACAGGCCTCTGGGGCCAACGTCCTGACTTTC. Protein product: CAISDTGQASGANVLTF.

The chain joins TRBV27 to TRBJ1-5, with a weak D call TRBD1 (6 bases). Germline V gives CDR1 MNHEY, CDR2 SMNVEV (reference sequence). The CDR3 is made up of 15 amino acids. Trimming cost V 11 bases and J 1 base, with 18 bases left between them. In nucleotides, the CDR3 is TGTGCCCAAAGGAGGGGGTGGGTCAGCAATCAGCCCCAGCATTTT. The encoded protein is CAQRRGWVSNQPQHF.

This clonotype was counted only a few times. As DNA, the CDR3 is TGTGCCAGCAGCTCTGGACATCCCGGGGAGACCCAGTACTTC. Translated, it gives CASSSGHPGETQYF. This chain joins TRBV7-3 and TRBJ2-5, with a weak D call TRBD1 (5 bases). CDR1 and CDR2 from the germline V gene are SGHTA and FQGTGA. V shed 4 bases and J shed 5 bases, with 14 bases lying between them. This CDR3 is 14 amino acids long.

The chain recombines TRBV4-2 with TRBJ2-1; 8 nucleotides line up with TRBD2. Germline V gene sequence: CDR1 LGHNA, CDR2 YNFKEQ. CDR3 length: 16 amino acids. The V and J ends lost 4 bases and 5 bases, in that order; junction bases with no gene match: 10. In DNA, the CDR3 is TGTGCCAGCAGCCTTCATTCCGGGACTAGTAACAATGAGCAGTTCTTC. Translated: CASSLHSGTSNNEQFF.

The V call is TRBV29-1, the J call TRBJ2-7; 7 bases match TRBD1. Losses at the gene ends were 4 bases for V and 8 bases for J; bases not matched to a gene: 14. This CDR3 contains 14 residues. CDR1 is SQVTM, CDR2 ANQGSEA, per germline. In DNA form, the CDR3 reads TGCAGCGTTGTAGGACAGGCATCCCCTACGAAGCAGTACTTC. Translating it yields CSVVGQASPTKQYF.

This chain uses TRBV2 with TRBJ1-1, with unresolved D. Looked up from germline, CDR1 is SNHLY and CDR2 is FYNNEI. The CDR3 covers 12 residues. Deletions cut 7 bases from V and 1 base from J, with 7 bases between. The CDR3 protein is CASTRENTEAFF. In DNA form, the CDR3 reads TGTGCCAGCACCCGCGAGAACACTGAAGCTTTCTTT.

The rearrangement joins TRBV7-7 to TRBJ2-7, with D possibly TRBD2 on 6 matching bases. V shed 1 base and J shed 8 bases, with 12 bases lying between them. This CDR3 has 13 residues. Germline V lookup: CDR1 SSHAT, CDR2 FNYEAQ (reference sequence). CDR3 sequence: CASSLVMEGQQYF. The DNA of the CDR3 is TGTGCCAGCAGCTTAGTCATGGAGGGACAGCAGTACTTC. The full variable domain, rest sourced from reference TRBV7-7 and TRBJ2-7, is GAGVSQSPRYKVTKRGQDVTLRCDPISSHATLYWYQQALGQGPEFLTYFNYEAQPDKSGLPSDRFSAERPEGSISTLTIQRTEQRDSAMYRCASSLVMEGQQYFGPGTRLTVT.

In its sample, this clonotype was seen a few times. V and J are TRBV10-3 and TRBJ2-7, with 14 bases aligning to TRBD2. The CDR3 totals 16 residues. Trimming took 0 bases from V and 8 from J; bases not matched to a gene: 6. CDR1 is ENHRY, CDR2 SYGVKD, per germline. The CDR3 region is CAISESGTSGGAKQYF. CDR3 DNA sequence: TGTGCCATCAGTGAGTCCGGGACTAGCGGGGGAGCGAAGCAGTACTTC.

This sequence joins TRBV30 and TRBJ1-1; 8 bases match TRBD1. V lost 2 bases and J lost 11; bases outside the gene matches: 13. There are 14 residues in the CDR3. Germline CDR1 is GTSNPN and CDR2 is SVGIG (reference sequence). CDR3: CAWSRTGQVLVAFF. The CDR3 DNA sequence: TGTGCCTGGAGTAGGACAGGGCAGGTACTCGTGGCTTTCTTT.

This clonotype was counted a few times. V usage is TRBV12-3 or TRBV12-4 and J usage is TRBJ1-5, with D perhaps TRBD1 (6 bases). This CDR3 comprises 16 residues. Between the trimmed V and J ends, which lost 3 bases and 3 bases, there was a span of 15 bases. In DNA, the CDR3 is TGTGCCAGCAGTTTTGCTGGGGGGGCAAACAATCAGCCCCAGCATTTT. Translation: CASSFAGGANNQPQHF.

The chain uses TRBV2 and TRBJ1-5; 7 nucleotides align to TRBD1. The V gene end was trimmed by 5 bases and the J gene end by 4 bases; junction bases not matched to a gene: 17. The CDR3 totals 18 residues. The germline gives CDR1 SNHLY, CDR2 FYNNEI. The CDR3 region is CASSPPGGGRGRNQPQHF. The DNA for the CDR3 is TGTGCCAGCAGTCCCCCAGGGGGGGGCCGCGGTAGGAATCAGCCCCAGCATTTT.

The V gene is TRBV5-4, the J gene TRBJ1-1; no reliable D call. In germline, CDR1 is SGHNT, CDR2 YYREEE (reference sequence). Deletions cut 1 base from V and 0 bases from J, with 10 bases between. This CDR3 has 15 residues. For the CDR3, the DNA is TGTGCCAGCAGCTTGATGCGAGCACTGAACACTGAAGCTTTCTTT. The encoded protein is CASSLMRALNTEAFF.

This chain connects TRBV20-1 to TRBJ2-1; D is unresolved. The CDR3 sequence is 13 residues long. Trimming took 0 bases from V and 10 from J, leaving 13 bases between them. CDR1 is DFQATT, CDR2 SNEGSKA, per germline (reference sequence). CDR3 in amino acids: CSARDPLSLEQFF. In nucleotides, the CDR3 is TGCAGTGCTAGAGATCCCCTATCTTTGGAGCAGTTCTTC.

This clonotype was detected a few times. The J gene is TRBJ2-2, the V gene TRBV24-1, with TRBD2 as a possible D gene (6 bases). Germline V gene data show CDR1 as KGHDR and CDR2 as SFDVKD. The CDR3 extends over 17 amino acids. V lost 1 base to trimming and J lost 3 bases, with 14 bases between them. The CDR3 loop is CATSDFGWRGDTGELFF. The CDR3 DNA reads as TGTGCCACCAGTGATTTTGGTTGGAGGGGCGACACCGGGGAGCTGTTTTTT.

Only a few counts were recorded for this clonotype. V usage is TRBV5-6 and J usage is TRBJ1-1, with 7 bases lining up with TRBD1. The CDR3 covers 14 residues. CDR1 is SGHDT, CDR2 YYEEEE, per germline. V shed 4 bases and J 1 base; nucleotides not matched to a gene: 4. In nucleotides, the CDR3 is TGTGCCAGCAGCGCTGGGACAGCGAACACTGAAGCTTTCTTT. Its translation is CASSAGTANTEAFF. The full variable domain, completed using reference TRBV5-6 and TRBJ1-1, is DAGVTQSPTHLIKTRGQQVTLRCSPKSGHDTVSWYQQALGQGPQFIFQYYEEEERQRGNFPDRFSGHQFPNYSSELNVNALLLGDSALYLCASSAGTANTEAFFGQGTRLTVV.

This chain links TRBV7-2 with TRBJ2-7; 7 nucleotides agree with TRBD1. Looked up from germline, CDR1 is SGHTA and CDR2 is FQGNSA. The trim removed 5 bases at V and 1 base at J, leaving 8 bases unmatched. The CDR3 sequence is 15 residues long. The CDR3 bases are TGTGCCAGCAGCCCCCGAATGGGACAGTCCTACGAGCAGTACTTC. The encoded protein is CASSPRMGQSYEQYF.

This clonotype came up a few times. The rearrangement uses TRBV29-1 and TRBJ2-5; D tentatively reads TRBD1 or TRBD2 (5 bases each). The length of the CDR3 is 13 residues. Trimming took 4 bases from V and 1 from J, leaving 10 bases between them. Germline V gene data show CDR1 as SQVTM and CDR2 as ANQGSEA. The CDR3, as DNA: TGCAGCGTTGCCCTGAGGGGCCAAGAGACCCAGTACTTC. It is translated as CSVALRGQETQYF. Full variable domain (outside the CDR3, taken from reference TRBV29-1 and TRBJ2-5): SAVISQKPSRDICQRGTSLTIQCQVDSQVTMMFWYRQQPGQSLTLIATANQGSEATYESGFVIDKFPISRPNLTFSTLTVSNMSPEDSSIYLCSVALRGQETQYFGPGTRLLVL.

The table lists this clonotype with a few counts. The chain links TRBV28 to TRBJ1-1; no clear D. Germline CDR1 and CDR2: MDHEN and SYDVKM. Trimming cost V 10 bases and J 4 bases, with 16 bases left between them. The CDR3 consists of 13 residues. Written as DNA, the CDR3 is TGTGCCACCACCGTCCAGCGGGCCACTGAAGCTTTCTTT. Its translation is CATTVQRATEAFF.

This rearrangement joins TRBV4-3 to TRBJ2-5; D is uncertain. The V and J ends lost 0 bases and 1 base respectively, with 9 bases between them. Germline CDR1 and CDR2: LGHNA and YSLEER. This CDR3 has 15 residues. The CDR3 sequence is CASSQESIAQETQYF. The CDR3 nucleotides are TGCGCCAGCAGCCAAGAGTCGATTGCCCAAGAGACCCAGTACTTC.

The CDR3 DNA sequence: TGTGCCAGCAGCCAAGATTGGAGGGGCAATCAGCCCCAGCATTTT. It is translated as CASSQDWRGNQPQHF. The genes are TRBV3-1 and TRBJ1-5; D is ambiguous. In germline, CDR1 is LGHDT, CDR2 YNNKEL (reference sequence). The V and J ends lost 0 bases and 2 bases respectively, with 8 bases between them. The CDR3 spans 15 residues.

This clonotype was recorded a few times. The gene calls are TRBV5-1 and TRBJ1-4; possible D gene TRBD1, 5 bases. Germline CDR1 is SGHRS and CDR2 is YFSETQ. Trimming removed 0 bases at V and 1 base at J, with 10 bases between. CDR3 length: 16 amino acids. The DNA for the CDR3 is TGCGCCAGCAGCTTGGACCTCGGGGGAACTAATGAAAAACTGTTTTTT. Its translation is CASSLDLGGTNEKLFF.

This clonotype was seen more than once but under ten times. The V call is TRBV6-5, the J call TRBJ1-5; 9 nucleotides align to TRBD1. The J segment lost 1 base and the V segment lost 5 bases, leaving 3 bases of the junction unmatched. Germline loops: CDR1 MNHEY, CDR2 SVGAGI. This CDR3 region has 15 residues. This chain's CDR3 is CASSRDRASNQPQHF. The CDR3 DNA sequence: TGTGCCAGCAGTCGGGACAGGGCCAGCAATCAGCCCCAGCATTTT.

This clonotype showed up just a few times. The chain couples TRBV6-5 to TRBJ1-2; a possible D gene is TRBD1 (6 bases). Germline CDR1 and CDR2: MNHEY and SVGAGI. The V end lost 6 bases, the J end lost 0 bases, and 14 bases lay between the germline ends. The CDR3 is 15 residues long. The CDR3 spells CASSPRTVTNYGYTF. CDR3 DNA: TGTGCCAGCAGCCCAAGGACAGTTACTAACTATGGCTACACCTTC.

This clonotype has a count of ten or more. CDR3 region: CASSLDPSSYNEQFF. The DNA of the CDR3 is TGTGCCAGCAGTTTGGACCCGAGCTCCTACAATGAGCAGTTCTTC. The chain is built from TRBV27 and TRBJ2-1, with D uncertain. Germline CDR1 is MNHEY and CDR2 is SMNVEV (reference sequence). The CDR3 has 15 residues. The germline V and J ends were trimmed by 3 bases and 0 bases, with 9 bases remaining between them.

The V gene is TRBV5-1, the J gene TRBJ2-7; TRBD1 aligns across 8 bases. The V and J ends lost 0 bases and 0 bases, in that order; junction bases with no gene match: 8. The length of the CDR3 is 17 residues. Germline CDR1 and CDR2: SGHRS and YFSETQ. CDR3 nucleotide sequence: TGCGCCAGCAGCTTGGGGGGGACAGGCCGAAGCTCCTACGAGCAGTACTTC. It yields the protein CASSLGGTGRSSYEQYF.